The clone carrying this TCR beta chain occurred many times. Unique molecular identifiers were included in an RNA-based 3' RACE TCR library. TCRdb re-derived calls from the 3' RACE reads in MiXCR, one entry per CDR3 protein. Of tens of thousands of distinct CDR3 sequences listed, about 7% are singletons. Treatment meaning: PENTA 11 planned treatment interruption arm or continuous ART arm. Samples needed at least 5 million viable cryopreserved PBMCs. Naive CD4+ CD45RA+ CD45RO- T cells were FACS-sorted from thawed PBMCs. V was clipped by 0 bases and J by 2 bases, with 10 bases between them. CDR1 SGHRS and CDR2 YFSETQ come from the germline V gene. The CDR3 totals 15 residues. This sample was taken from a study of HIV-infected children after antiretroviral therapy interruption.

This receptor was taken from a pool of human donors with HIV. This rearrangement joins TRBV5-1 to TRBJ2-3; D unresolved. Specimen: CD45RA+ CD4+ T cells from PBMCs, pooled from several time points, collected from a donor given antiretroviral therapy, either interrupted or continuous. Sample subset: naive CD4+ CD45RA+ CD45RO- T cells. This chain's CDR3 is CASSLVRADTDTQYF. CDR3 nucleotide sequence: TGCGCCAGCAGCTTGGTCCGGGCAGACACAGATACGCAGTATTTT.